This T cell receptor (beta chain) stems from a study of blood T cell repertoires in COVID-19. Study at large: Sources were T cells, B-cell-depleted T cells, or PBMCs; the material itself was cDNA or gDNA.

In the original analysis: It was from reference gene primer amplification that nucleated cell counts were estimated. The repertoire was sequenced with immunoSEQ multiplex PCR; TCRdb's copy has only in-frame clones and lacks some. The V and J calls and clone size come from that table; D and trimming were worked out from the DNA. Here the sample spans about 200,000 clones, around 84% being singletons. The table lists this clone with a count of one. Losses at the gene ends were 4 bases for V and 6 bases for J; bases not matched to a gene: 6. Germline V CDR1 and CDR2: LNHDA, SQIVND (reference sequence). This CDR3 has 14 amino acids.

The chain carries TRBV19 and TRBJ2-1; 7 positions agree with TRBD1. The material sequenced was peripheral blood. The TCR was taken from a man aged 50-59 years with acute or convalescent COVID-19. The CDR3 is CASSNRQGFNEQFF. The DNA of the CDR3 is TGTGCCAGTAGTAACCGACAGGGATTCAATGAGCAGTTCTTC. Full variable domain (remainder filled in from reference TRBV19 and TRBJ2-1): DGGITQSPKYLFRKEGQNVTLSCEQNLNHDAMYWYRQDPGQGLRLIYYSQIVNDFQKGDIAEGYSVSREKKESFPLTVTSAQKNPTAFYLCASSNRQGFNEQFFGPGTRLTVL.